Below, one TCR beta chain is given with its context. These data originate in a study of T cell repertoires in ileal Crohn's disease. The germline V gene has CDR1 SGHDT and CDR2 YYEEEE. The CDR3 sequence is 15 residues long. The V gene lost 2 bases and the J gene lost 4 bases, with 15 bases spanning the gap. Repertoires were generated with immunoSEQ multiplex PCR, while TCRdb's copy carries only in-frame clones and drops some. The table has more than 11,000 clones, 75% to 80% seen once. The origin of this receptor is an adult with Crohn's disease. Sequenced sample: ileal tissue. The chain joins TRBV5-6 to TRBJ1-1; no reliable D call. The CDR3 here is CASSFWRRKGTEAFF. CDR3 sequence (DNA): TGTGCCAGCAGCTTTTGGCGGCGCAAAGGCACTGAAGCTTTCTTT.